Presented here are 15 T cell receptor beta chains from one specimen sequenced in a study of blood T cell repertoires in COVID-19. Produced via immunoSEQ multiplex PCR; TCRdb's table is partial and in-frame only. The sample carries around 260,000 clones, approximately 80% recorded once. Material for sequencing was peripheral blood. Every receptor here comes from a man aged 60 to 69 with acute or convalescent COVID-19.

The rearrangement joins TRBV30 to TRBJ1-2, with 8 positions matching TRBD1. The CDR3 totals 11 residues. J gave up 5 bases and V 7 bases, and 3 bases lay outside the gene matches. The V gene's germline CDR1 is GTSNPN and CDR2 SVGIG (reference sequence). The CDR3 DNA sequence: TGTGCCTCGGACAGGGTTTATGGCTACACCTTC. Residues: CASDRVYGYTF. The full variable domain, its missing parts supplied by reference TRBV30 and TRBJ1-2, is SQTIHQWPATLVQPVGSPLSLECTVEGTSNPNLYWYRQAAGRGLQLLFYSVGIGQISSEVPQNLSASRPQDRQFILSSKKLLLSDSGFYLCASDRVYGYTFGSGTRLTVV.

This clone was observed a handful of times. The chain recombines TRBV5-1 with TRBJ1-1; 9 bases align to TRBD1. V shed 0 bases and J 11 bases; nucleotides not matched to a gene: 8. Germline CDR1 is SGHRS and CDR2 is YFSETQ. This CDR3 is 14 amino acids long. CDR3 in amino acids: CASSLAGQGTPAFF. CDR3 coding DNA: TGCGCCAGCAGCTTGGCCGGACAGGGGACCCCGGCTTTCTTT.

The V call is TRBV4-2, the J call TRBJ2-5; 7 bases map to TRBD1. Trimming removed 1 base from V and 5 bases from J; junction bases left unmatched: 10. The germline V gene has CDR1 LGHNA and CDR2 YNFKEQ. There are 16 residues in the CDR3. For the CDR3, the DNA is TGTGCCAGCAGCCAAGTAGCCAGGGGGTCTGGTGAGACCCAGTACTTC. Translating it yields CASSQVARGSGETQYF.

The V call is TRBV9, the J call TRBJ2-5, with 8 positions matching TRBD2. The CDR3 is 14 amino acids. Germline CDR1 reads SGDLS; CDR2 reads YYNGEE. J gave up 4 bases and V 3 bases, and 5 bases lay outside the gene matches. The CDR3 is CASSARGDGETQYF. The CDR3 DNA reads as TGTGCCAGCAGCGCGCGGGGGGATGGAGAGACCCAGTACTTC.

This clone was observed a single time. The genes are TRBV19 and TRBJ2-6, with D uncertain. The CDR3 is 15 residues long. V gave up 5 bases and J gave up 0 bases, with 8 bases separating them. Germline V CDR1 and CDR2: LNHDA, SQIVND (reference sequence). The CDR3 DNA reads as TGTGCCAGTAGTCCAGTCTTCTCTGGGGCCAACGTCCTGACTTTC. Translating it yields CASSPVFSGANVLTF.

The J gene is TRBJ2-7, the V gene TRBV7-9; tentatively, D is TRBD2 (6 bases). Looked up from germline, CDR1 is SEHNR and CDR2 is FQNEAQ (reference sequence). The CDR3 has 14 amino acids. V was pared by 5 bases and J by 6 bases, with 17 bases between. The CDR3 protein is CASSAGLNLGEQYF. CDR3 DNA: TGTGCCAGCAGCGCGGGACTTAATCTAGGCGAGCAGTACTTC.

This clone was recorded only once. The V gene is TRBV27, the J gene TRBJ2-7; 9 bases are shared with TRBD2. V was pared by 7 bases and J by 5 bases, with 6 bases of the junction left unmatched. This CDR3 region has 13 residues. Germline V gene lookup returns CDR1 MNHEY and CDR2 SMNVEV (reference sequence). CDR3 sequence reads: CASKGLANHEQYF. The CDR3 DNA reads TGTGCCAGCAAAGGACTAGCGAACCACGAGCAGTACTTC.

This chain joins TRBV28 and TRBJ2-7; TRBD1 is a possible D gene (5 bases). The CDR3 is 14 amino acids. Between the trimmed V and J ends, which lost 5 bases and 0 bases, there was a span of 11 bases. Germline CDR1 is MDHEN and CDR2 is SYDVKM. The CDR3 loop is CASSPTTASYEQYF. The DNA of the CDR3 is TGTGCCAGCAGTCCCACGACAGCCTCCTACGAGCAGTACTTC.

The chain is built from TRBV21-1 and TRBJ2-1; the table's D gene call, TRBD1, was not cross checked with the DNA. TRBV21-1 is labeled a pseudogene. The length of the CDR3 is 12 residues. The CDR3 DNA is TGTGCCAGCAACCGGGACACCTTATCTGGGTTCTTC. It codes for CASNRDTLSGFF.

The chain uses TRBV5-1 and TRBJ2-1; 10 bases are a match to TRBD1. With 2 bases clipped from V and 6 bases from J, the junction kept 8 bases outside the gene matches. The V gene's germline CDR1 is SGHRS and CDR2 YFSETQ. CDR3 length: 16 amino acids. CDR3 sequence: CASSFIPGQGFNEQFF. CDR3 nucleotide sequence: TGCGCCAGCAGCTTTATCCCGGGACAGGGGTTCAATGAGCAGTTCTTC.

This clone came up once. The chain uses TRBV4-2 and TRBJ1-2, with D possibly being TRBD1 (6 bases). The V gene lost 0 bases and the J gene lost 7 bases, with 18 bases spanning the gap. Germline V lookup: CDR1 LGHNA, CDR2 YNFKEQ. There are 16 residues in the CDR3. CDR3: CASSQERQALGAGYTF. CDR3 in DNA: TGTGCCAGCAGCCAAGAAAGACAGGCGCTCGGAGCTGGCTACACCTTC.

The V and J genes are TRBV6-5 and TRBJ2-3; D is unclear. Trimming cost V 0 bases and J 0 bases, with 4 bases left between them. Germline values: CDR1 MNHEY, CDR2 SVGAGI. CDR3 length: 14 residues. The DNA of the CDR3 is TGTGCCAGCAGTTACTCGGCTAGCACAGATACGCAGTATTTT. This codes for CASSYSASTDTQYF.

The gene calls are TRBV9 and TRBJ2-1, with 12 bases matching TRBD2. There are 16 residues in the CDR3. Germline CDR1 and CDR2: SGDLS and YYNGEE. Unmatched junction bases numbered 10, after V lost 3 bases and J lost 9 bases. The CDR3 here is CASSDPRTSGVAEQFF. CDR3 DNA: TGTGCCAGCAGCGACCCGCGGACTAGCGGGGTGGCTGAGCAGTTCTTC.

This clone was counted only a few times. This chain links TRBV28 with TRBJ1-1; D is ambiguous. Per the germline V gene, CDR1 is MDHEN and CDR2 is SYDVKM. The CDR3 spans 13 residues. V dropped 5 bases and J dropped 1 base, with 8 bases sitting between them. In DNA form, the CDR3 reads TGTGCCAGCAGTCGCGAGGGGAACACTGAAGCTTTCTTT. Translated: CASSREGNTEAFF.

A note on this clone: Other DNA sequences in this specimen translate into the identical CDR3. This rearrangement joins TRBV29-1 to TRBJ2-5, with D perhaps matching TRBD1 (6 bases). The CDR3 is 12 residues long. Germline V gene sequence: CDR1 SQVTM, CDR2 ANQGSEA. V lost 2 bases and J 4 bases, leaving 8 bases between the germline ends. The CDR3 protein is CSVERGLETQYF. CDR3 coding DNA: TGCAGCGTTGAAAGGGGGTTAGAGACCCAGTACTTC.